The 26 T cell receptor beta chains presented below share a single source sample, sequenced in a study of cytomegalovirus exposure and HLA in healthy donors. PCR was performed using 60 Vbeta and 13 Jbeta primers. This table comes from immunoSEQ multiplex PCR, and its TCRdb copy is limited to in-frame clones, with some not included. The table shows roughly 180,000 clones, with roughly 85% occurring only once. The sample consisted of PBMCs. The receptors stem from a man younger than 45 in good health and CMV-seronegative.

This clone was seen only once. The chain's CDR3 is CASSSPGGELFF. CDR3 nucleotides: TGTGCCAGCAGCTCCCCGGGCGGGGAGCTGTTTTTT. V and J are TRBV7-3 and TRBJ2-2; D remains unclear. Germline assignment: CDR1 SGHTA and CDR2 FQGTGA. Trimming removed 4 bases from V and 7 bases from J, with 7 bases in between. The CDR3 is 12 residues long. Combining the CDR3 with reference TRBV7-3 and TRBJ2-2 gives the whole variable domain GAGVSQTPSNKVTEKGKYVELRCDPISGHTALYWYRQSLGQGPEFLIYFQGTGAADDSGLPNDRFFAVRPEGSVSTLKIQRTERGDSAVYLCASSSPGGELFFGEGSRLTVL.

The sample holds one count of this clone. The CDR3 spells CASSPAWSSRYEQYF. Here the CDR3 DNA reads TGTGCCAGCAGCCCTGCGTGGAGCAGCCGATACGAGCAGTACTTC. The V call is TRBV6-1, the J call TRBJ2-7; D not resolved. Germline V gene data show CDR1 as MNHNS and CDR2 as SASEGT. The CDR3 consists of 15 residues. V was cut by 6 bases and J by 4 bases, with 19 bases left in between.

V gene TRBV6-1 combines with J gene TRBJ1-5; D gene unclear. V dropped 1 base and J dropped 3 bases, with 7 bases sitting between them. Per germline, CDR1 MNHNS and CDR2 SASEGT. The CDR3 length is 14 residues. The CDR3 nucleotides read TGTGCCAGCAGTGAAGGAGTGCACAATCAGCCCCAGCATTTT. Translating gives CASSEGVHNQPQHF.

This sequence joins TRBV7-2 and TRBJ1-2; TRBD1 aligns across 8 bases. Trimming at V came to 8 bases and at J to 8 bases, leaving 4 bases not matched to a gene. Germline V CDR1 and CDR2: SGHTA, FQGNSA. CDR3 length: 11 amino acids. The CDR3 coding sequence is TGTGCCAGCGGACAGGGTACGGGCTACACCTTC. Protein sequence: CASGQGTGYTF.

The CDR3 reads CASSLEGQFGNTIYF. DNA of the CDR3: TGCGCCAGCAGCTTGGAGGGACAGTTCGGAAACACCATATATTTT. The chain links TRBV5-1 to TRBJ1-3, with 7 bases identical to TRBD1. The CDR3 loop spans 15 amino acids. The V gene's germline CDR1 is SGHRS and CDR2 YFSETQ. The V gene end was trimmed by 0 bases and the J gene end by 4 bases; junction bases not matched to a gene: 4.

The genes are TRBV2 and TRBJ1-6; 9 bases align to TRBD1. Germline CDR1 reads SNHLY; CDR2 reads FYNNEI. The length of the CDR3 is 16 residues. Germline trimming cut 6 bases from V and 9 bases from J; bases unmatched to any gene: 12. The CDR3 is CASSKEQGANGSPLHF. CDR3 DNA sequence: TGTGCCAGCAGCAAAGAACAGGGGGCGAATGGTTCACCCCTCCACTTT. The full variable domain, its missing parts supplied by reference TRBV2 and TRBJ1-6, is EPEVTQTPSHQVTQMGQEVILRCVPISNHLYFYWYRQILGQKVEFLVSFYNNEISEKSEIFDDQFSVERPDGSNFTLKIRSTKLEDSAMYFCASSKEQGANGSPLHFGNGTRLTVT.

V gene TRBV14 combines with J gene TRBJ1-4; D is unresolved. Germline V gene lookup returns CDR1 SGHDN and CDR2 FVKESK. The CDR3 has 15 amino acids. Trimming cost V 5 bases and J 1 base, with 11 bases left between them. The CDR3 bases are TGTGCCAGCAGCGACCTACAGAAAACTAATGAAAAACTGTTTTTT. Protein product: CASSDLQKTNEKLFF.

This rearrangement joins TRBV4-3 to TRBJ2-6; 10 bases map to TRBD1. In germline, CDR1 is LGHNA, CDR2 YSLEER. The length of the CDR3 is 21 residues. After removal of 1 base from V and 2 bases from J, the junction contained 14 bases not matched to a gene. This chain's CDR3 is CASSQVPAGTGAPPGANVLTF. CDR3 nucleotides: TGCGCCAGCAGCCAAGTTCCCGCCGGGACAGGGGCCCCGCCTGGGGCCAACGTCCTGACTTTC.

The rearrangement joins TRBV12-2 to TRBJ2-1; the table gives TRBD2 as D, unverified against the DNA. TRBV12-2 is reported as a pseudogene. This CDR3 region has 19 residues. The CDR3: CASRLEDSTGIQAYNEQFF. The CDR3 nucleotides are TGTGCAAGTCGCTTAGAGGATTCAACCGGGATTCAGGCCTACAATGAGCAGTTCTTC.

The V gene is TRBV6-5, the J gene TRBJ2-7; 9 positions agree with TRBD1. In germline, CDR1 is MNHEY, CDR2 SVGAGI. The CDR3 has 14 residues. The ends lost 5 bases at V and 1 base at J; junction bases unmatched: 3. CDR3 nucleotides: TGTGCCAGCAGTGGGACAGGGACTTCCTACGAGCAGTACTTC. Encoded protein: CASSGTGTSYEQYF.

V usage is TRBV27 and J usage is TRBJ1-5; 7 bases match TRBD1. This CDR3 is 16 amino acids long. Unmatched junction bases numbered 7, after V lost 4 bases and J lost 1 base. CDR1 is MNHEY and CDR2 is SMNVEV in the germline V gene (reference sequence). The CDR3 here is CASSSRQGLSNQPQHF. Here the CDR3 DNA reads TGTGCCAGCAGTTCCAGACAGGGATTGAGCAATCAGCCCCAGCATTTT.

The chain uses TRBV7-2 and TRBJ1-1; no firm D call. Germline loops: CDR1 SGHTA, CDR2 FQGNSA. The CDR3 is 16 residues long. The germline V and J ends were trimmed by 4 bases and 1 base, with 16 bases remaining between them. CDR3 amino acids: CASSSPILDKNTEAFF. In DNA, the CDR3 is TGTGCCAGCAGCTCCCCCATACTAGACAAGAACACTGAAGCTTTCTTT.

About this clone itself: Distinct nucleotide sequences in the sample also encode this CDR3. The gene calls are TRBV30 and TRBJ2-1; possible D gene TRBD2, 6 bases. Looked up from germline, CDR1 is GTSNPN and CDR2 is SVGIG (reference sequence). V was trimmed by 5 bases and J by 2 bases, leaving 10 bases between them. The CDR3 extends over 13 amino acids. CDR3 residues: CAWGAGPYNEQFF. CDR3 bases: TGTGCCTGGGGGGCGGGGCCCTACAATGAGCAGTTCTTC.

This chain joins TRBV5-4 and TRBJ2-3; TRBD1 matches 9 bases. This CDR3 is 14 amino acids long. Germline assignment: CDR1 SGHNT and CDR2 YYREEE (reference sequence). V dropped 4 bases and J dropped 4; count of bases not matched to a gene: 4. The CDR3 DNA reads TGTGCCAGCAGCCCAGACAGGGGGGCAGATACGCAGTATTTT. Translated: CASSPDRGADTQYF.

The count of this clone is one. The V call is TRBV19, the J call TRBJ2-7; 9 nucleotides match TRBD1. CDR3 length equals 15 residues. Per germline, CDR1 LNHDA and CDR2 SQIVND (reference sequence). Losses at the gene ends were 4 bases for V and 2 bases for J; bases not matched to a gene: 6. Written as DNA, the CDR3 is TGTGCCAGTAGTACTAGGACAGGGGCCCCCTACGAGCAGTACTTC. Translation: CASSTRTGAPYEQYF.

The genes are TRBV14 and TRBJ1-2, with D perhaps TRBD1 (6 bases). CDR1 is SGHDN and CDR2 is FVKESK in the germline V gene. Trimming shortened V by 5 bases and J by 8 bases, and 18 bases separated the two germline ends. CDR3 size: 14 residues. The CDR3 loop is CASSDQGRLKGYTF. The CDR3 nucleotides are TGTGCCAGCAGCGATCAGGGGCGGCTAAAAGGCTACACCTTC.

This clone occurred once. J is TRBJ2-7 and V is TRBV5-6; 13 bases line up with TRBD2. The junction had 7 bases not matched to a gene; V was cut back by 4 bases and J by 9 bases. This CDR3 region has 14 residues. CDR1 is SGHDT and CDR2 is YYEEEE in the germline V gene. CDR3 loop: CASSLGLAGKGQYF. The CDR3 DNA sequence: TGTGCCAGCAGCCTGGGACTAGCGGGAAAGGGGCAGTACTTC.

A word on this clone: Mismatch with germline at one junction end may stem from a read error. This sequence joins TRBV7-7 and TRBJ2-5, with a possible D match to TRBD1 (5 bases). The CDR3 totals 14 residues. Germline assignment: CDR1 SSHAT and CDR2 FNYEAQ (reference sequence). CDR3 residues: CASSQTGRQETQYF. The CDR3 coding sequence is TGTGCTAGCAGCCAAACAGGACGCCAAGAGACCCAGTACTTC.

The chain uses TRBV2 and TRBJ1-1, with 7 bases matching TRBD1. Germline CDR1 is SNHLY and CDR2 is FYNNEI. V shed 1 base and J 4 bases; nucleotides not matched to a gene: 6. The CDR3 is 15 amino acids. CDR3 in DNA: TGTGCCAGCAGTGAAGTGACAGGGACATTCACTGAAGCTTTCTTT. Amino acids: CASSEVTGTFTEAFF.

The rearrangement joins TRBV19 to TRBJ2-7; D perhaps matches TRBD2 (6 bases). V was clipped by 3 bases and J by 3 bases, with 15 bases between them. This CDR3 has 15 amino acids. Germline loops: CDR1 LNHDA, CDR2 SQIVND (reference sequence). CDR3 residues: CASSIIAAAVYEQYF. DNA for the CDR3: TGTGCCAGTAGTATCATAGCGGCTGCGGTCTACGAGCAGTACTTC.

The count of this clone is one. V usage is TRBV19 and J usage is TRBJ1-1, with a possible D match to TRBD1 (6 bases). Trimming took 5 bases from V and 4 from J, leaving 17 bases between them. Germline CDR1 LNHDA, CDR2 SQIVND (reference sequence). The CDR3 extends over 15 amino acids. The DNA of the CDR3 is TGTGCCAGTAGTGCGAGCCTCCGAGGGGGCACTGAAGCTTTCTTT. This sequence encodes CASSASLRGGTEAFF.

The CDR3 DNA is TGTGCCAGCAGACTCAATAGCGGGGGGGCTTCAGATACGCAGTATTTT. This encodes CASRLNSGGASDTQYF. This rearrangement joins TRBV27 to TRBJ2-3, with TRBD2 matching over 11 bases. V gave up 6 bases and J gave up 4 bases; unmatched junction bases: 9. The CDR3 is 16 residues long. The germline CDR1 and CDR2 sequences are MNHEY and SMNVEV (reference sequence).

CDR3 amino acids: CASSYRQGFSQETQYF. The CDR3 DNA follows: TGTGCCAGCAGTTACCGACAGGGTTTTAGCCAAGAGACCCAGTACTTC. The chain is built from TRBV6-5 and TRBJ2-5, with TRBD1 matching 7 bases. The V gene end was trimmed by 2 bases and the J gene end by 1 base; junction bases not matched to a gene: 7. The germline CDR1 and CDR2 sequences are MNHEY and SVGAGI. This CDR3 spans 16 amino acids.

CDR3 protein: CASSLSSTTNEKLFF. DNA for the CDR3: TGTGCCAGCAGTTTATCGTCCACAACTAATGAAAAACTGTTTTTT. The rearrangement links TRBV27 to TRBJ1-4; no reliable D call. The CDR3 totals 15 residues. Germline lookup yields CDR1 MNHEY and CDR2 SMNVEV (reference sequence). Trimming pared 0 bases from V and 0 bases from J, leaving 5 bases between.

This chain connects TRBV10-2 to TRBJ1-5; tentatively, D is TRBD1 (6 bases). V lost 3 bases to trimming and J lost 12 bases, with 12 bases between them. The CDR3 runs to 12 residues. The germline gives CDR1 WSHSY, CDR2 SAAADI. In DNA, the CDR3 is TGCGCCAGCAGTGACCCTACAGGGTTCCAGCATTTT. Its protein is CASSDPTGFQHF.

The chain links TRBV6-5 to TRBJ2-7, with 11 bases identical to TRBD1. The V and J ends lost 2 bases and 4 bases, in that order; junction bases with no gene match: 4. The CDR3 runs 15 residues. From germline, CDR1 is MNHEY and CDR2 SVGAGI. Here the CDR3 reads CASSYTGTGGYEQYF. The CDR3 bases are TGTGCCAGCAGTTACACCGGGACAGGGGGATACGAGCAGTACTTC.